This T cell receptor beta chain was retrieved from a study of blood T cell repertoires in COVID-19. Study summary: Samples of COVID-19 (acute and convalescent) were obtained from the United States, Italy and Spain.

The age range of participants was 18 to 89 years, with residence in about 25 US areas. Individuals in the exposed group had encountered a COVID-19 case within 2 weeks preceding study entry. Per the original data handling: Nucleated cell counts were estimated from reference gene primer amplification. Produced via immunoSEQ multiplex PCR; TCRdb's table is partial and in-frame only. V and J calls and clone size are given by that table; D and trimming were obtained from the DNA. This table has about 180,000 clones, nearly 80% appearing once. This CDR3 contains 16 residues. J gave up 0 bases and V 5 bases, and 7 bases lay outside the gene matches. Germline V gives CDR1 SGHTA, CDR2 FQGNSA.

Sequencing was done on a sample of PBMCs or T cells enriched from blood (not recorded which). The genes are TRBV7-2 and TRBJ2-1; 7 nucleotides match TRBD1. The receptor comes from a man aged 55 to 70 who had been exposed to COVID-19. The CDR3 loop is CASSGQERDSYNEQFF. CDR3 bases: TGTGCCAGCAGCGGACAGGAAAGGGACTCCTACAATGAGCAGTTCTTC.